The text below deals with one TCR beta chain. Its target is not known. Researchers ran the PCR with 60 Vbeta and 13 Jbeta primers. Produced via immunoSEQ multiplex PCR; TCRdb's table is partial and in-frame only. Of 110,000 or so clones listed, roughly 80% are singletons. The source of the sample is a study of cytomegalovirus exposure and HLA in healthy donors. In the study overall: Out of 398 genotyped donors, about 80% belonged to the Caucasian-associated ancestry cluster.

V trimming: 1 base; J trimming: 1 base; junction bases outside the gene matches: 1. The CDR3 spans 16 residues. Germline loops: CDR1 SGHRS, CDR2 YFSETQ. Broader study findings: In a later analysis, across HLA loci, associated TCR counts were highest for DRB1, lowest for HLA-C. Information on immune exposure was restricted to one variable (CMV serostatus).

The chain recombines TRBV5-1 with TRBJ2-1; the match to TRBD2 covers 11 bases. Sequences were obtained from PBMCs. This TCR was recovered from a man aged 50 to 59 in good health and CMV-seropositive. CDR3: CASSLTSGSSYNEQFF. CDR3 nucleotides: TGCGCCAGCAGCTTGACTAGCGGGAGTTCCTACAATGAGCAGTTCTTC. The variable domain in full, with the rest retrieved from reference TRBV5-1 and TRBJ2-1, is KAGVTQTPRYLIKTRGQQVTLSCSPISGHRSVSWYQQTPGQGLQFLFEYFSETQRNKGNFPGRFSGRQFSNSRSEMNVSTLELGDSALYLCASSLTSGSSYNEQFFGPGTRLTVL.